The rows below give T cell receptor beta chains drawn from one sample of a study of blood T cells in healthy people across ages. MiXCR was run by TCRdb on the 5' RACE reads, yielding one entry per CDR3 protein. The sample lists about 570,000 distinct CDR3 sequences; approximately 30% were seen once. The specimen sequenced was blood. The receptor set was obtained from a woman in her 70s in good health. CDR3s include the opening cysteine and the closing phenylalanine or tryptophan. The order of the fields is V gene, J gene, CDR3 protein.

V: TRBV12-3/TRBV12-4; J: TRBJ2-2; CDR3: CASSYLTGGDTGELFF
V: TRBV25-1; J: TRBJ1-2; CDR3: CASSQISKDSYTF
V: TRBV12-3/TRBV12-4; J: TRBJ2-1; CDR3: CASSLAGGPTNEQFF
V: TRBV20-1; J: TRBJ2-6; CDR3: CSASMGSGANVLTF
V: TRBV5-5; J: TRBJ1-4; CDR3: CASSLFLRNEKLFF
V: TRBV5-1; J: TRBJ2-3; CDR3: CASSFKRTGMADTQYF
V: TRBV6-5; J: TRBJ1-5; CDR3: CASSYSGVGNQPQHF
V: TRBV4-3; J: TRBJ2-3; CDR3: CASSQENTRTDTQYF
V: TRBV5-8; J: TRBJ2-3; CDR3: CASSRFTGQGFNTDTQYF
V: TRBV3-1; J: NA; CDR3: CASSQSDEQFF
V: TRBV29-1; J: TRBJ2-5; CDR3: CSVGSRGGETQYF
V: TRBV20-1; J: TRBJ1-4; CDR3: CSAREGEAGEKLFF
V: TRBV7-9; J: TRBJ1-2; CDR3: CASSYNTGLGGYTF
V: TRBV5-1; J: TRBJ2-5; CDR3: CASSFLASGEETQYF
V: TRBV20-1; J: TRBJ2-5; CDR3: CSATGLAAETQYF
V: TRBV29-1; J: NA; CDR3: CSVDRGFDKHEQFF
V: TRBV2; J: TRBJ2-5; CDR3: CASSGRGDETQYF
V: TRBV20-1; J: NA; CDR3: CSAISQGYEQYF
V: TRBV7-9; J: TRBJ1-2; CDR3: CASRDQGINYGYTF
V: TRBV7-3; J: TRBJ1-6; CDR3: CASSLQDRGSPLHF
V: TRBV29-1; J: TRBJ2-3; CDR3: CSVVVAGGSTDTQYF
V: TRBV6-1; J: TRBJ1-1; CDR3: CASRDTGVNTEAFF
V: TRBV5-1; J: TRBJ2-5; CDR3: CASSLEAGGAGETQYF
V: TRBV3-1; J: TRBJ2-5; CDR3: CASSERRRARQETQYF
V: TRBV7-3; J: TRBJ2-2; CDR3: CASSSGGGNGELFF
V: TRBV20-1; J: TRBJ2-5; CDR3: CSAADSPQETQYF
V: TRBV14; J: TRBJ2-5; CDR3: CASSQDRAGTQYF
V: TRBV5-4; J: TRBJ1-4; CDR3: CASSLGIKGAKGEKLFF
V: TRBV9; J: TRBJ1-4; CDR3: CASSPDRGTDEKLFF
V: TRBV7-2; J: TRBJ1-3; CDR3: CASSFRGNTIYF
V: TRBV5-5; J: TRBJ2-5; CDR3: CASSLDRDRSRSQYF
V: TRBV9; J: TRBJ1-5; CDR3: CASTDSTGRNQPQHF